The rows below give T cell receptor beta chains drawn from one sample of a study of control samples from healthy donors and cancer patients. TCRdb's table, derived via immunoSEQ multiplex PCR, lists solely in-frame clones and lacks some. Of 150,000 to 180,000 clones in the sample, 90% to 95% were seen once. The source material was blood. Source of these receptors: a man in his forties in good health. Both conserved end residues are part of each CDR3. D genes are given only for firm matches. Clone size is stated in some rows and not others, as once, few, many or a class when expanded.

V gene,J gene,D gene,clone size,CDR3 protein,CDR3 DNA
TRBV30,TRBJ2-3,-,once,CAWSLQGTSTDTQYF,TGTGCCTGGAGTCTTCAGGGAACGAGCACAGATACGCAGTATTTT
TRBV12-5,TRBJ2-1,-,-,CASGLVPSGVSEQFF,TGTGCTAGTGGTTTGGTACCGAGTGGGGTTTCTGAGCAGTTCTTC
TRBV28,TRBJ1-5,-,-,CASSLLTNQPQHF,TGTGCCAGCAGTCTCCTCACGAACCAGCCCCAGCATTTT
TRBV29-1,TRBJ1-2,-,-,CSALDGGGGYTF,TGCAGCGCCCTAGACGGAGGAGGTGGCTACACCTTC
TRBV24-1,TRBJ2-1,-,-,CATSDLQGNEQFF,TGTGCCACCAGTGATTTGCAGGGCAATGAGCAGTTCTTC
TRBV5-5,TRBJ1-4,-,-,CASSLGVLNEKLFF,TGTGCCAGCAGCTTGGGGGTGCTTAATGAAAAACTGTTTTTT
TRBV27,TRBJ1-1,TRBD1,-,CASRQGMNTEAFF,TGTGCCAGCCGACAGGGCATGAACACTGAAGCTTTCTTT
TRBV6-2/TRBV6-3,TRBJ1-2,-,-,CASSYSWGDGYTF,TGTGCCAGCAGTTACTCTTGGGGGGACGGCTACACCTTC
TRBV9,TRBJ2-5,-,-,CASSVVSGLQETQYF,TGTGCCAGCAGCGTAGTTTCCGGATTACAAGAGACCCAGTACTTC
TRBV19,TRBJ1-2,-,once,CASSMGTGPNYGYTF,TGTGCCAGTAGTATGGGAACAGGGCCTAACTATGGCTACACCTTC
TRBV30,TRBJ1-4,-,-,CAWSLGGLTEKLFF,TGTGCCTGGAGTCTGGGCGGCTTGACCGAAAAACTGTTTTTT
TRBV27,TRBJ1-2,-,-,CASRPGESLMGGYTF,TGTGCCAGCAGACCCGGAGAGAGCTTGATGGGTGGCTACACCTTC
TRBV6-5,TRBJ2-7,-,-,CASGTVDFTYEQYF,TGTGCCAGCGGGACGGTCGATTTTACCTACGAGCAGTACTTC
TRBV27,TRBJ1-4,TRBD1,-,CASSPRTGHEGKLFF,TGTGCCAGCAGTCCCCGGACAGGGCATGAGGGAAAACTGTTTTTT
TRBV27,TRBJ2-6,-,-,CASSFQAGANVLTF,TGTGCCAGCAGTTTCCAGGCCGGGGCCAACGTCCTGACTTTC
TRBV27,TRBJ1-1,-,-,CASSLEGHQLTEAFF,TGTGCCAGCAGCCTGGAGGGACATCAGCTCACTGAAGCTTTCTTT
TRBV10-3,TRBJ2-7,-,-,CAISEFDSGPSYEQYF,TGTGCCATCAGTGAGTTCGATAGCGGTCCCTCCTACGAGCAGTACTTC
TRBV7-8,TRBJ2-7,-,-,CASSLNREKQYF,TGTGCCAGCAGCCTTAACCGGGAGAAGCAGTACTTC
TRBV6-1,TRBJ1-5,TRBD1,-,CASSEDRVKPQHF,TGTGCCAGCAGTGAGGACAGGGTTAAGCCCCAGCATTTT
TRBV2,TRBJ1-6,-,-,CASTPGWNSPLHF,TGTGCCAGCACCCCAGGGTGGAATTCACCCCTCCACTTT
TRBV7-9,TRBJ1-1,TRBD1,-,CASSSGTGGEDTEAFF,TGTGCCAGCAGCTCCGGGACAGGGGGGGAGGACACTGAAGCTTTCTTT
TRBV5-1,TRBJ1-2,TRBD1,once,CASSLDGQDYGYTF,TGCGCCAGCAGCTTGGATGGACAGGACTATGGCTACACCTTC
TRBV27,TRBJ1-6,-,-,CASSWGTLNSPLHF,TGTGCCAGCAGTTGGGGGACCCTGAATTCACCCCTCCACTTT
TRBV4-1,TRBJ1-1,TRBD1,-,CASSPPGQGQAFF,TGCGCCAGCAGCCCCCCGGGACAGGGCCAAGCTTTCTTT
TRBV28,TRBJ1-1,-,-,CASSERGTEAFF,TGTGCCAGCAGTGAGAGGGGCACTGAAGCTTTCTTT
TRBV28,TRBJ2-7,-,-,CASRGKDWYEQYF,TGTGCCAGCAGGGGGAAAGATTGGTACGAGCAGTACTTC
TRBV11-2,TRBJ2-2,-,-,CASSLEISLPGELFF,TGTGCCAGCAGCTTAGAGATTAGCCTTCCCGGGGAGCTGTTTTTT
TRBV28,TRBJ1-1,TRBD1,-,CASSSPDRGRENTEAFF,TGTGCCAGCAGTTCACCCGACAGGGGGCGGGAGAACACTGAAGCTTTCTTT